A selection of T cell receptor beta chains follows, all from one sample in a study of cytomegalovirus exposure and HLA in healthy donors. Profiling relied on immunoSEQ multiplex PCR, and the TCRdb table lists in-frame clones only, not all of them. The repertoire holds 150,000 to 200,000 clones, with roughly 73% as singletons. Sequences were obtained from PBMCs. These receptors originate from a young man in good health and CMV-seropositive. CDR3s include the opening cysteine and the closing phenylalanine or tryptophan. A D gene is named only where the DNA matches it firmly. A clone size is listed for some rows: how often the clone was seen (once, few, many), or a class if it is expanded.

J gene | clone size | D gene | V gene | CDR3 DNA | CDR3 protein
TRBJ1-1 | once | NA | TRBV19 | TGTGCCAGTAGTATACGTGAGGGCTGGGCAACTGGGAAGACTGAAGCTTTCTTT | CASSIREGWATGKTEAFF
TRBJ1-5 | few | NA | TRBV4-1 | TGCGCCAGCAGCCAAGTGGCAGCTAGTGGCAATCAGCCCCAGCATTTT | CASSQVAASGNQPQHF
TRBJ1-5 | few | NA | TRBV9 | TGTGCCAGCAGCGGGGGCAATAGCAATCAGCCCCAGCATTTT | CASSGGNSNQPQHF
TRBJ1-5 | NA | NA | TRBV28 | TGTGTCCCAGCGGCGGGGGTGAAGGCATTT | CVPAAGVKAF
TRBJ2-7 | NA | NA | TRBV10-3 | TGTGCCATCAGTGAGGAAGGAGGCCTTTTCGAGCAGTACTTC | CAISEEGGLFEQYF
TRBJ2-7 | NA | NA | TRBV6-5 | TGTGCCAGCAGTCCCGGCCAGGGTCGGTACGAGCAGTACTTC | CASSPGQGRYEQYF
TRBJ2-1 | NA | TRBD1 | TRBV30 | TGTGCCTGGAGTACTCCGGGACAGGCCCACAATGAGCAGTTCTTC | CAWSTPGQAHNEQFF
TRBJ1-4 | NA | NA | TRBV5-1 | TGCGCCAGCAGCTCGGACGGATCGGGGTCGAAAAAACTGTTTTTT | CASSSDGSGSKKLFF
TRBJ2-2 | NA | NA | TRBV10-3 | TGTGCCATCAGTGAGTCTAGGGGGAAACACACCGGGGAGCTGTTTTTT | CAISESRGKHTGELFF
TRBJ1-2 | NA | NA | TRBV2 | TGTGCCAGCAGACCTCGGGATCGCTATGGCTACACCTTC | CASRPRDRYGYTF
TRBJ2-5 | NA | TRBD2 | TRBV30 | TGTGCCTGGAGCCCTCTAGCGGCCCAAGAGACCCAGTACTTC | CAWSPLAAQETQYF
TRBJ2-1 | few | NA | TRBV7-9 | TGTGCCAGCAACCCTCGCGGATACAATGAGCAGTTCTTC | CASNPRGYNEQFF
TRBJ1-4 | NA | NA | TRBV27 | TGTGCCAGCAGTCGTGCAGGGTTAAACGAAAAACTGTTTTTT | CASSRAGLNEKLFF
TRBJ2-1 | NA | NA | TRBV4-1 | TGCGCCAGCAGCCGACAGGTAAAGATTAGTGAGCAGTTCTTC | CASSRQVKISEQFF
TRBJ2-1 | NA | NA | TRBV6-5 | TGTGCCAGCACCCAACCGGGGAGGCTCGATGAGCAGTTCTTC | CASTQPGRLDEQFF
TRBJ2-1 | few | NA | TRBV10-1 | TGCGCCAGCAGTGAGTCCAGGGCTTATGAGCAGTTCTTC | CASSESRAYEQFF
TRBJ2-7 | NA | TRBD2 | TRBV28 | TGTGCCAGCAGTTTGGGACTAGCGGTTTTCTACGAGCAGTACTTC | CASSLGLAVFYEQYF
TRBJ2-3 | NA | NA | TRBV10-3 | TGTGCCATCCAGGATCGAGATACGCAGTATTTT | CAIQDRDTQYF
TRBJ2-3 | NA | TRBD2 | TRBV4-2 | TGTGCCAGCAGCCAATCCCGGACTAGCGGGAGTCAGTATTTT | CASSQSRTSGSQYF
TRBJ1-6 | once | NA | TRBV29-1 | TGCAGCGCCCTACTCACAGGGACTAATTCACCCCTCCACTTT | CSALLTGTNSPLHF
TRBJ1-1 | NA | NA | TRBV2 | TGTGCCAGCAGTGAAAGGGCCCCAGGGCTGAACACTGAAGCTTTCTTT | CASSERAPGLNTEAFF
TRBJ1-1 | NA | NA | TRBV9 | TGTGCCAGCAGCCCCGTCGGGAACACTGAAGCTTTCTTT | CASSPVGNTEAFF
TRBJ1-1 | NA | TRBD1 | TRBV7-9 | TGTGCCAGCAGCTTAGAGAGGGGACAGGGTGAAGCTTTCTTT | CASSLERGQGEAFF
TRBJ2-1 | NA | TRBD2 | TRBV29-1 | TGCAGCACTTCGAGGAGCGGGAGCTCCTACAATGAGCAGTTCTTC | CSTSRSGSSYNEQFF